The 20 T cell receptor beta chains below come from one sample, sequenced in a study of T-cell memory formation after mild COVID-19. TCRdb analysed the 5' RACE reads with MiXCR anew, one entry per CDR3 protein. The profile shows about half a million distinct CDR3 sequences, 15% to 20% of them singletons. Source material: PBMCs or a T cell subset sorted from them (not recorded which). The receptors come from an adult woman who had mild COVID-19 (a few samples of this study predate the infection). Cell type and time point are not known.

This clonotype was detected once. CDR3 in DNA: TGTGCCAGCAGCGTACGGGCAGGGGATTACACAGATACGCAGTATTTT. It codes for CASSVRAGDYTDTQYF. V is TRBV9 and J is TRBJ2-3, with D possibly TRBD1 on 6 matching bases. The CDR3 has 16 residues. Germline V gene sequence: CDR1 SGDLS, CDR2 YYNGEE. Trimming shortened V by 1 base and J by 2 bases, and 14 bases separated the two germline ends.

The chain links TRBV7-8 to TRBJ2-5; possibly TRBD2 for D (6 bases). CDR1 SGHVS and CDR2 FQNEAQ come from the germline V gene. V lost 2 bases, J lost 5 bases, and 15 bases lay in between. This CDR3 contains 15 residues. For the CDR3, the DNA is TGTGCCAGCAGCTTACGGGAGCTAGCCACTGAGACCCAGTACTTC. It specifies CASSLRELATETQYF.

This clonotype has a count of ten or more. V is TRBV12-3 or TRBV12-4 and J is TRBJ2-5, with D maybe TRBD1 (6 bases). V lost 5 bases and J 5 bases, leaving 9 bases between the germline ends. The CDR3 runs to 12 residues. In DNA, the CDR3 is TGTGCCAGCAGTCCAGGGGAGGAGACCCAGTACTTC. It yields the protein CASSPGEETQYF.

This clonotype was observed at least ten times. CDR3 amino acids: CASSLGNTIYF. CDR3 nucleotide sequence: TGTGCCAGCAGTTTGGGAAACACCATATATTTT. The chain joins TRBV12-3 or TRBV12-4 to TRBJ1-3; no clear D gene. Deletions cut 3 bases from V and 4 bases from J, with 1 base between. The CDR3 is 11 residues long.

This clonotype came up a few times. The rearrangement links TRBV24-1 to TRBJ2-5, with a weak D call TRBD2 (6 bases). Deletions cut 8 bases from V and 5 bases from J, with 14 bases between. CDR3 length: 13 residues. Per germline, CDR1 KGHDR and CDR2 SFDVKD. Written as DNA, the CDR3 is TGTGCCACCACCCGCGGGGATTCGGAGACCCAGTACTTC. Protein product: CATTRGDSETQYF.

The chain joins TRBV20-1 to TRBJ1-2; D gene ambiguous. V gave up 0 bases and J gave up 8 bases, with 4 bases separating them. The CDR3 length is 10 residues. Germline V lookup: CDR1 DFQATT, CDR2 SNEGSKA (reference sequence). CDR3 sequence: CSARDRGYTF. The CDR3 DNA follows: TGCAGTGCTAGAGATCGGGGCTACACCTTC.

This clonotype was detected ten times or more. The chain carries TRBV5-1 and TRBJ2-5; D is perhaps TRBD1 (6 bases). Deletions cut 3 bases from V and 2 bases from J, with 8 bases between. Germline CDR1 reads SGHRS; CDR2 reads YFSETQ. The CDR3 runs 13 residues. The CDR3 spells CASSSTGQETQYF. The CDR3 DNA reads TGCGCCAGCAGCTCGACAGGACAAGAGACCCAGTACTTC. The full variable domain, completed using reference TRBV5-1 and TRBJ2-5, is KAGVTQTPRYLIKTRGQQVTLSCSPISGHRSVSWYQQTPGQGLQFLFEYFSETQRNKGNFPGRFSGRQFSNSRSEMNVSTLELGDSALYLCASSSTGQETQYFGPGTRLLVL.

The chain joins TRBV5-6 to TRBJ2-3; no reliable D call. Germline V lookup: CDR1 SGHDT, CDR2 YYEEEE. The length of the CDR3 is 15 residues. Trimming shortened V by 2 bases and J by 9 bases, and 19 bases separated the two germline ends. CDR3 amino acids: CASSLRVTLKPTQYF. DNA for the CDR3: TGTGCCAGCAGCTTAAGGGTGACGCTCAAGCCCACGCAGTATTTT.

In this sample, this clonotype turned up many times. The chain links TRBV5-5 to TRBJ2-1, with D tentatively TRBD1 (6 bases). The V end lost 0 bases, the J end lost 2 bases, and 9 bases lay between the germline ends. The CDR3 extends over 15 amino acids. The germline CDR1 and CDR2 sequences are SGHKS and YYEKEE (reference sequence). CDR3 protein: CASSLATGTYNEQFF. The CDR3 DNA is TGTGCCAGCAGCTTGGCCACAGGGACCTACAATGAGCAGTTCTTC.

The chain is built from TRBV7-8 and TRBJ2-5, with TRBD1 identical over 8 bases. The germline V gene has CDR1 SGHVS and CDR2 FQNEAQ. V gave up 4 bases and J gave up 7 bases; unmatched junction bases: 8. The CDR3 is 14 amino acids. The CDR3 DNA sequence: TGTGCCAGCAGCTCGCGGACAGGGACGAGGACCCAGTACTTC. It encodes CASSSRTGTRTQYF.

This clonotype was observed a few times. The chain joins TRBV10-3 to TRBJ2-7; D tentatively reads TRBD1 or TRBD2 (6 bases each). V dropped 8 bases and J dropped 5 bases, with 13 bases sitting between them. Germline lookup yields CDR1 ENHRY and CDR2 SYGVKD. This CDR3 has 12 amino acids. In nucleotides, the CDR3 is TGTGCCATCGGGGGGCCAAAGGACGAGCAGTACTTC. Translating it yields CAIGGPKDEQYF.

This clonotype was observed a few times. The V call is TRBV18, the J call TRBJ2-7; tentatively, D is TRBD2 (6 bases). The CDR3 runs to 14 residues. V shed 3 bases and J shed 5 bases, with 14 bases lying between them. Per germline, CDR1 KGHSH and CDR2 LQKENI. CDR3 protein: CASSPAGGVHEQYF. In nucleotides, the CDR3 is TGTGCCAGCTCACCGGCGGGCGGGGTCCACGAGCAGTACTTC.

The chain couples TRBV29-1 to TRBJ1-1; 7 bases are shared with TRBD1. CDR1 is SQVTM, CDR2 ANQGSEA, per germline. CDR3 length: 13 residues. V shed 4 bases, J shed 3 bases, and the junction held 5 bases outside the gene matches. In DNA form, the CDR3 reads TGCAGCGTTGTAAAGGGGGCGGACACTGAAGCTTTCTTT. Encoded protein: CSVVKGADTEAFF.

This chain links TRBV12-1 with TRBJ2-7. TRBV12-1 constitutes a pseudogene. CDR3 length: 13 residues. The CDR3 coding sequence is TGTGCCAGCAGACGACGGGCGCTCTACGAGCAGTACTTC. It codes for CASRRRALYEQYF.

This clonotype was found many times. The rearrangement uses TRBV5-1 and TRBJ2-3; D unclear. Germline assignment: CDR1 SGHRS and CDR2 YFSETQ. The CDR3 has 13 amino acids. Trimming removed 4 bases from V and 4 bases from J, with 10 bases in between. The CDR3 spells CASSPGVADTQYF. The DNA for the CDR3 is TGCGCCAGCAGCCCTGGCGTGGCAGATACGCAGTATTTT.

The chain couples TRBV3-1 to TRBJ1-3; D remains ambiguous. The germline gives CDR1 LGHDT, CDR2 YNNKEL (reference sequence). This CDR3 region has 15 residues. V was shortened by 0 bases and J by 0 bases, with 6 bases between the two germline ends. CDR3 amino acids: CASSQERASGNTIYF. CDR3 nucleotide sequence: TGTGCCAGCAGCCAAGAAAGGGCCTCTGGAAACACCATATATTTT. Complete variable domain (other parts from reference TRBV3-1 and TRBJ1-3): DTAVSQTPKYLVTQMGNDKSIKCEQNLGHDTMYWYKQDSKKFLKIMFSYNNKELIINETVPNRFSPKSPDKAHLNLHINSLELGDSAVYFCASSQERASGNTIYFGEGSWLTVV.

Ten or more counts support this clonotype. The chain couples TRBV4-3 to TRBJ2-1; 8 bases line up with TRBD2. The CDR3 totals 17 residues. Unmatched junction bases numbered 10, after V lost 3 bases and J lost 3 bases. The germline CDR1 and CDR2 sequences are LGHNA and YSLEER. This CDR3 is CASSQDLERERYNEQFF. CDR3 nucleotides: TGCGCCAGCAGCCAGGACCTTGAGCGGGAGCGCTACAATGAGCAGTTCTTC.

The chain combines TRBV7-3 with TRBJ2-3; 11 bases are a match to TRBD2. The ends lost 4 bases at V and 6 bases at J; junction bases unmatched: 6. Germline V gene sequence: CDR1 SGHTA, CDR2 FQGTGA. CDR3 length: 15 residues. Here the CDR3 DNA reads TGTGCCAGCAGCTATAGCGGGGGGGCCAGTGATACGCAGTATTTT. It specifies CASSYSGGASDTQYF.

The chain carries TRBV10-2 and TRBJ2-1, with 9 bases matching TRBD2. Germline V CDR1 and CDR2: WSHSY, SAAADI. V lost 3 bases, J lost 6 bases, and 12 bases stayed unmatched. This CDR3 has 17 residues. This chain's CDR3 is CASSDGLREGPGNEQFF. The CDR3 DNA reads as TGCGCCAGCAGTGATGGGTTGCGGGAGGGCCCGGGCAATGAGCAGTTCTTC.

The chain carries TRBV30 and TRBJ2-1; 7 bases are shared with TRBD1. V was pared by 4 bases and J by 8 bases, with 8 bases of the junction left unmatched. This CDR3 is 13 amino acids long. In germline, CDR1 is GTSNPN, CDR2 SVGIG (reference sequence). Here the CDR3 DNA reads TGTGCCTGGAATGTGAGGGGGCTTGATGAGCAGTTCTTC. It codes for CAWNVRGLDEQFF. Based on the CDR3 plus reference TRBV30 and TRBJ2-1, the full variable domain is SQTIHQWPATLVQPVGSPLSLECTVEGTSNPNLYWYRQAAGRGLQLLFYSVGIGQISSEVPQNLSASRPQDRQFILSSKKLLLSDSGFYLCAWNVRGLDEQFFGPGTRLTVL.